This T cell receptor (beta chain) was identified in a study of blood T cell repertoires in COVID-19. About the research overall: Acute and convalescent COVID-19 specimens originated in the United States, Italy and Spain. PBMCs, B-cell-depleted T cells, or T cells provided the cDNA or gDNA that made up the material.

In the study's own analysis: Cell counts per sample came from amplifying reference gene primers. The data were produced by immunoSEQ multiplex PCR, yet TCRdb's version contains in-frame clones alone and is incomplete. The DNA was the basis for D and trimming; V, J and clone size are from that table. The sample carries about 150,000 clones, 89% recorded once. The sequenced material came from peripheral blood. This receptor was obtained from a human donor in a cohort sampled during active COVID-19.

The CDR3 loop is CASSILAGGRTDTQYF. The DNA for the CDR3 is TGTGCCAGTAGTATACTAGCGGGGGGGCGCACAGATACGCAGTATTTT. The chain combines TRBV19 with TRBJ2-3, with TRBD2 matching over 12 bases. CDR3 length equals 16 residues. Germline CDR1 is LNHDA and CDR2 is SQIVND (reference sequence). The V segment lost 2 bases and the J segment 1 base; nucleotides outside the gene matches: 1.